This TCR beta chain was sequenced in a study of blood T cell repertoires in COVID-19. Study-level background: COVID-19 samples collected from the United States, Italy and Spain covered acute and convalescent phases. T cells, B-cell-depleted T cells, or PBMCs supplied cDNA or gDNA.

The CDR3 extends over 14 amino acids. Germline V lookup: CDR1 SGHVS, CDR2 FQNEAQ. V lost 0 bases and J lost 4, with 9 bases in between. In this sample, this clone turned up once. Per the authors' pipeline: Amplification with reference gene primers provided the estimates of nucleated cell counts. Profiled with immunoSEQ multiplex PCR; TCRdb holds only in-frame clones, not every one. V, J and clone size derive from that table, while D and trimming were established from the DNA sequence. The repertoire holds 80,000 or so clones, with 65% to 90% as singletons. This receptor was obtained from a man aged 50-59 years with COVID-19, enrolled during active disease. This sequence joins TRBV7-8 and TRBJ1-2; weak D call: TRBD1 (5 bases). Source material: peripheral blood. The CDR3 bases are TGTGCCAGCAGCTTAGCAGGGCAGGGCTATGGCTACACCTTC. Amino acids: CASSLAGQGYGYTF.